One sample yielded the 7 T cell receptor beta chains listed below, sequenced in a study of T-cell memory formation after mild COVID-19. One entry per CDR3 protein results from TCRdb running MiXCR on the 5' RACE reads. The table includes fewer than 300,000 distinct CDR3 sequences, approximately 19% detected once. The sample comprised PBMCs or a T cell subset sorted from them (not recorded which). Receptor source: a man younger than 35 who had mild COVID-19 (a few samples of this study predate the infection). Cell type and time point are not known.

The CDR3 spells CASSLGSSYNSPLHF. The CDR3 bases are TGTGCCAGCAGCTTAGGGTCCTCCTATAATTCACCCCTCCACTTT. V usage is TRBV7-6 and J usage is TRBJ1-6; D unresolved. The V and J ends lost 1 base and 0 bases respectively, with 4 bases between them. The CDR3 loop spans 15 amino acids. CDR1 and CDR2 from the germline V gene are SGHVS and FNYEAQ.

This clonotype was found a few times. J is TRBJ2-3 and V is TRBV5-4; TRBD2 matches 13 bases. Germline V gene sequence: CDR1 SGHNT, CDR2 YYREEE (reference sequence). The length of the CDR3 is 14 residues. V lost 5 bases to trimming and J lost 6 bases; unmatched junction nucleotides: 3. The CDR3 DNA reads as TGTGCCAGCAGGGGACTAGCGGGGCCCGATACGCAGTATTTT. Translated, it gives CASRGLAGPDTQYF.

The rearrangement joins TRBV7-2 to TRBJ2-5; perhaps TRBD2 as D (6 bases). Germline V gene data show CDR1 as SGHTA and CDR2 as FQGNSA. Trimming cost V 3 bases and J 1 base, with 12 bases left between them. CDR3 length: 15 amino acids. Here the CDR3 DNA reads TGTGCCAGCAGCTTCACTAGCCGGGGCCAAGAGACCCAGTACTTC. Protein sequence: CASSFTSRGQETQYF.

A few counts support this clonotype. The chain has TRBV4-1 and TRBJ2-7; possible D gene TRBD2, 5 bases. V lost 0 bases to trimming and J lost 0 bases, with 12 bases between them. Germline V CDR1 and CDR2: MGHRA, YSYEKL. This CDR3 has 16 amino acids. In DNA form, the CDR3 reads TGCGCCAGCAGCCAAGATGGAGCAGGACTCTCCTACGAGCAGTACTTC. This gives the protein CASSQDGAGLSYEQYF.

Only a few counts were recorded for this clonotype. J is TRBJ2-3 and V is TRBV10-3; 7 nucleotides align to TRBD1. V gave up 2 bases and J gave up 1 base; unmatched junction bases: 0. CDR3 length: 14 amino acids. The germline V gene encodes CDR1 ENHRY and CDR2 SYGVKD. CDR3 sequence (DNA): TGTGCCATCAGTGAGACAGGGGGCACAGATACGCAGTATTTT. Amino acids: CAISETGGTDTQYF.

This clonotype has a count of ten or more. This chain joins TRBV2 and TRBJ2-7; 8 bases agree with TRBD1. Trimming took 7 bases from V and 2 from J; bases not matched to a gene: 7. CDR1 and CDR2 from the germline V gene are SNHLY and FYNNEI. CDR3 length: 14 residues. CDR3 sequence (DNA): TGTGCCAGCAAGCAGGGGGCCTCTCCCTACGAGCAGTACTTC. Protein sequence: CASKQGASPYEQYF.

This clonotype has just a few counts. The V gene is TRBV5-1, the J gene TRBJ2-7; TRBD1 matches at 12 bases. The CDR3 spans 14 residues. Germline V gene lookup returns CDR1 SGHRS and CDR2 YFSETQ. The V gene end was trimmed by 4 bases and the J gene end by 5 bases; junction bases not matched to a gene: 4. This CDR3 is CASSIGTGGNEQYV. The CDR3 bases are TGCGCCAGCAGCATCGGGACAGGGGGCAACGAGCAGTACGTC.